This T cell receptor (beta chain) was captured in a study of shared clonotypes between healthy human individuals. Study in general: Ranging from 18 to 49 in age, donors were a couple of women and three men.

This CDR3 is built from 12 residues. Trimming shortened V by 4 bases and J by 7 bases, and 11 bases separated the two germline ends. Germline values: CDR1 MNHNS, CDR2 SASEGT. This clone was seen a few times. Sequencing used immunoSEQ multiplex PCR; TCRdb keeps in-frame clones, though not all of them. In the table there are 600,000 to 750,000 clones, around 72% of which are singletons. This chain connects TRBV6-1 to TRBJ2-7; no clear D. The sequence derives from a woman in her twenties or thirties in good health. Source material: memory CD4+ T cells sorted from blood. Subset reported: CD45RA-negative fraction. CDR3 DNA sequence: TGTGCCAGCAGTGTCTTCGGTACGGAGCAGTACTTC. Translating gives CASSVFGTEQYF.